This is a list of T cell receptor beta chains from one sample in a study of OX40 agonist ivuxolimab in advanced cancers. Method: immunoSEQ multiplex PCR; TCRdb's copy keeps in-frame clones and lacks some. Among 25,000 to 30,000 clones listed, about four fifths were seen once. This material consisted of CD4+ or CD8+ T cells sorted from blood, taken in a trial of the OX40 agonist ivuxolimab. The receptors come from an adult with an advanced solid tumor such as melanoma, head and neck, liver or kidney cancer. The conserved cysteine and the conserved F or W are not part of the CDR3 here.

j_gene | v_gene | CDR3aa
TRBJ2-7 | TRBV6-1 | ASSEEGPYEQY
TRBJ2-1 | TRBV29-1 | SVESSSYNEQF
TRBJ2-7 | TRBV7-8 | ASSLSPSSSYEQY
TRBJ1-1 | TRBV2 | ASLQGWTEAF
TRBJ2-7 | TRBV5-1 | ASSWGEGVYEQY
TRBJ1-4 | TRBV5-1 | ASGGGLTNEKLF
TRBJ2-5 | TRBV2 | ASSEEVARRETQY
TRBJ2-7 | TRBV5-4 | ASSLETYEQY
TRBJ2-2 | TRBV11-2 | ASSPTMQGNTGELF
TRBJ2-6 | TRBV19 | ASSNGTYGANVLT
TRBJ2-1 | TRBV6-6 | ATSFGDRGWNEQF
TRBJ1-4 | TRBV28 | ASSDPGVGEKLF
TRBJ1-1 | TRBV9 | ASTPDDVAEAF
TRBJ2-2 | TRBV7-7 | ASSMTGAGELF
TRBJ2-7 | TRBV11-2 | ASLTRSDSSYEQY
TRBJ2-2 | TRBV7-2 | ASSPTWTSGTGELF
TRBJ2-7 | TRBV7-9 | ASSLSTSSYEQY
TRBJ2-3 | TRBV27 | ASSTLPDTQY
TRBJ2-4 | TRBV6-1 | ASSETAGLAKNIQY
TRBJ2-1 | TRBV6-1 | ASSEAEGGRLYNEQF
TRBJ1-1 | TRBV7-9 | ASRGSIDTEAF
TRBJ2-2 | TRBV19 | ASSPSGELF
TRBJ1-1 | TRBV2 | ARTGANTEAF
TRBJ2-1 | TRBV1 | TSSRRHLAGGDNEQF
TRBJ2-7 | TRBV7-6 | ASSQGGTYEQY
TRBJ2-7 | TRBV6-6 | ASSYYGGAYEQY
TRBJ2-4 | TRBV7-9 | ASSDAGNIQY
TRBJ2-1 | TRBV9 | ASSAFRGRRDEQF
TRBJ1-2 | TRBV13 | ASSADSYGYT
TRBJ2-5 | TRBV6-6 | ASSGQGGETQY
TRBJ2-6 | TRBV6-6 | ASSYGLGSGANVLT
TRBJ2-7 | TRBV7-9 | ASSSGAKSNEQY
TRBJ2-7 | TRBV4-1 | ASSQERGYEQY
TRBJ2-2 | TRBV7-9 | ASSFGADQNTGELF
TRBJ2-5 | TRBV5-1 | ASSSTSGELQETQY
TRBJ2-1 | TRBV5-6 | ASSPPEEREMVDEQF
TRBJ2-7 | TRBV4-1 | ASSRQGDTYEQY
TRBJ1-1 | TRBV12-5 | ASGWGRSEAF
TRBJ1-2 | TRBV7-2 | ASSLEGYGYT
TRBJ1-5 | TRBV14 | ASSQDWGQPQH